This T cell receptor (beta chain) was sequenced during a study of neurological immune-mediated disorders. Whole-study results and caveats: CDR3 amino acid sequences of expanded clones were not shared across subjects, a result suggesting private repertoires in all groups. Falling below healthy controls, multiple sclerosis showed the least TCR clonal expansion, while HTLV-1-associated myelopathy showed the most.

Germline-derived CDR1 and CDR2 are SGHRS and YFSETQ. Trimming stripped 0 bases from V and 4 bases from J, with 14 bases between. This CDR3 spans 16 amino acids. TCRdb independently ran MiXCR on the 5' RACE reads; one entry per CDR3 protein. The data show about 44,000 distinct CDR3 sequences, with under 25% seen just once and 4% to 5.5% held by the top ten. This clonotype has a count of ten or more. The antigen is unknown. The time point here: technical triplicate 3. Libraries used 2 million unsorted PBMCs kept frozen in RNAlater. The sequence came from a man aged 60 to 75 with HTLV-1-associated myelopathy (HAM/TSP). Sequencing used PBMCs. V is TRBV5-1 and J is TRBJ1-3, with a tentative D call TRBD1 (5 bases). The CDR3 region has the DNA TGCGCCAGCAGCTTGGGGGACGGGGCGCGCGGAAACACCATATATTTT. This encodes CASSLGDGARGNTIYF.